The 18 T cell receptor beta chains presented below share a single source sample, sequenced in a study of blood T cell repertoires in COVID-19. Profiled with immunoSEQ multiplex PCR; TCRdb holds only in-frame clones, not every one. Here the sample spans about 110,000 clones, approximately 88% being singletons. Sample: peripheral blood. The receptors derive from a woman in her sixties or seventies with acute or convalescent COVID-19.

In this sample, this clone turned up once. This chain links TRBV3-1 (or the pseudogene TRBV3-2) with TRBJ2-7; tentatively, D is TRBD2 (6 bases). Germline V gene data show CDR1 as LGHDT and CDR2 as YNNKEL (reference sequence). CDR3 length equals 12 residues. Deletions cut 4 bases from V and 4 bases from J, with 8 bases between. The CDR3, as DNA: TGTGCCAGCAGCCGGGGGGAATACGAGCAGTACTTC. Amino acid sequence: CASSRGEYEQYF.

Details on this clone: The sample contains more than one DNA sequence encoding this CDR3. The chain joins TRBV18 to TRBJ1-4; D gene unclear. CDR1 is KGHSH, CDR2 LQKENI, per germline. The ends were cut back, 3 bases at V and 8 bases at J, with 7 bases in the middle. This CDR3 has 12 amino acids. CDR3: CASSPNLEKLFF. The CDR3 nucleotides read TGTGCCAGCTCACCGAACCTAGAAAAACTGTTTTTT.

The J gene is TRBJ2-2, the V gene TRBV6-6; TRBD1 matches 9 bases. The CDR3 sequence is 14 residues long. The V gene end was trimmed by 6 bases and the J gene end by 3 bases; junction bases not matched to a gene: 2. CDR1 and CDR2 (germline): MNHNY, SVGAGI (reference sequence). CDR3 region: CASRQGAHTGELFF. CDR3 coding DNA: TGTGCCAGCAGACAGGGGGCCCACACCGGGGAGCTGTTTTTT.

There are a few counts of this clone. The rearrangement uses TRBV6-5 and TRBJ2-1, with 7 bases identical to TRBD2. Germline V gene data show CDR1 as MNHEY and CDR2 as SVGAGI. The CDR3 spans 15 residues. Trimming took 10 bases from V and 7 from J; bases not matched to a gene: 16. The CDR3 nucleotides are TGTGCCACTCGCCGGCGGCGGGAGTCGGTAAATGAGCAGTTCTTC. Translating gives CATRRRRESVNEQFF.

The V call is TRBV6-1, the J call TRBJ2-7, with 9 bases matching TRBD1. The length of the CDR3 is 15 residues. Germline V CDR1 and CDR2: MNHNS, SASEGT. Losses at the gene ends were 1 base for V and 4 bases for J; bases not matched to a gene: 5. CDR3 bases: TGTGCCAGCAGTGAAGGTAACAGGGGGCCGTACGAGCAGTACTTC. Encoded protein: CASSEGNRGPYEQYF.

The chain has TRBV5-1 and TRBJ2-4; the D is unclear. The CDR3 runs 14 residues. V was pared by 4 bases and J by 4 bases, with 12 bases between. Germline CDR1 and CDR2: SGHRS and YFSETQ. In DNA form, the CDR3 reads TGCGCCAGCAGCCCAGGCGAGTCTAAAAACATTCAGTACTTC. Translation gives CASSPGESKNIQYF.

A remark on this clone: The sample contains more than one DNA sequence encoding this CDR3. The V gene is TRBV19, the J gene TRBJ2-7; 8 bases align to TRBD1. Germline CDR1 LNHDA, CDR2 SQIVND (reference sequence). V lost 5 bases and J lost 2; bases outside the gene matches: 5. This CDR3 region has 14 residues. The CDR3 region is CASSSGTGTYEQYF. Written as DNA, the CDR3 is TGTGCCAGTAGTTCCGGGACAGGCACCTACGAGCAGTACTTC.

The chain carries TRBV3-1 (or the pseudogene TRBV3-2) and TRBJ2-1; 10 nucleotides line up with TRBD2. With V trimmed by 6 bases and J by 0 bases, 5 bases remained unmatched. From germline, CDR1 is LGHDT and CDR2 YNNKEL (reference sequence). The CDR3 extends over 16 amino acids. The CDR3 nucleotides read TGTGCCAGCAGTGATAGCGGGAGGAGCTCCTACAATGAGCAGTTCTTC. It specifies CASSDSGRSSYNEQFF.

The count of this clone is one. The V call is TRBV7-9, the J call TRBJ1-6; a weak D match, TRBD1 (5 bases). This CDR3 contains 14 residues. Germline values: CDR1 SEHNR, CDR2 FQNEAQ (reference sequence). V lost 8 bases and J 8 bases, leaving 16 bases between the germline ends. The CDR3 reads CASGQGLGDSPLHF. The DNA of the CDR3 is TGTGCCAGCGGGCAGGGATTAGGGGATTCACCCCTCCACTTT.

The rearrangement uses TRBV5-1 and TRBJ1-1; 8 bases fit TRBD1. Unmatched junction bases numbered 6, after V lost 4 bases and J lost 7 bases. Germline V gene lookup returns CDR1 SGHRS and CDR2 YFSETQ. This CDR3 has 13 residues. In DNA form, the CDR3 reads TGCGCCAGCAGCCCTTGGACAGGGCTTGAAGCTTTCTTT. Protein product: CASSPWTGLEAFF.

The rearrangement uses TRBV7-2 and TRBJ2-7; 13 bases agree with TRBD2. V was pared by 4 bases and J by 1 base, with 4 bases of the junction left unmatched. This CDR3 spans 16 amino acids. CDR1 is SGHTA, CDR2 FQGNSA, per germline. The chain's CDR3 is CASSSRLAGGSYEQYF. DNA for the CDR3: TGTGCCAGCAGCTCGCGACTAGCGGGGGGTTCCTACGAGCAGTACTTC.

This clone was detected a few times. CDR3 DNA sequence: TGTGCCAGCAGCCACACTCCCGGGGCGAACACCGGGGAGCTGTTTTTT. Translation gives CASSHTPGANTGELFF. This chain connects TRBV3-1 (or the pseudogene TRBV3-2) to TRBJ2-2; TRBD2 is a possible D gene (5 bases). V was clipped by 3 bases and J by 0 bases, with 11 bases between them. Germline CDR1 and CDR2: LGHDT and YNNKEL (reference sequence). This CDR3 comprises 16 residues.

The chain combines TRBV6-5 with TRBJ2-2, with 7 bases that match TRBD2. Germline V CDR1 and CDR2: MNHEY, SVGAGI. The CDR3 is 12 amino acids. After removal of 11 bases from V and 5 bases from J, the junction contained 5 bases not matched to a gene. CDR3 in amino acids: CASGGLTGELFF. The CDR3 DNA is TGTGCCTCCGGGGGGTTAACCGGGGAGCTGTTTTTT.

The chain recombines TRBV5-4 with TRBJ2-7; 9 bases are a match to TRBD2. The length of the CDR3 is 14 residues. Germline CDR1 SGHNT, CDR2 YYREEE (reference sequence). V lost 6 bases to trimming and J lost 2 bases; unmatched junction nucleotides: 6. The CDR3 protein is CASKNSGSAYEQYF. In DNA, the CDR3 is TGTGCCAGCAAAAATAGCGGGAGTGCCTACGAGCAGTACTTC. The full variable domain, its missing parts supplied by reference TRBV5-4 and TRBJ2-7, is ETGVTQSPTHLIKTRGQQVTLRCSSQSGHNTVSWYQQALGQGPQFIFQYYREEENGRGNFPPRFSGLQFPNYSSELNVNALELDDSALYLCASKNSGSAYEQYFGPGTRLTVT.

This chain joins TRBV7-3 and TRBJ2-3, with D possibly being TRBD2 (6 bases). V was shortened by 5 bases and J by 2 bases, with 17 bases between the two germline ends. CDR1 is SGHTA, CDR2 FQGTGA, per germline. The CDR3 is made up of 16 amino acids. As DNA, the CDR3 is TGTGCCAGCAGCCCCCAGGTCGGAGGGTACACAGATACGCAGTATTTT. Residues: CASSPQVGGYTDTQYF.

J is TRBJ2-1 and V is TRBV10-1; TRBD1 matches 7 bases. Germline loops: CDR1 WNHNN, CDR2 SYGVQD (reference sequence). This CDR3 has 14 amino acids. J was trimmed by 3 bases and V by 4 bases; bases with no gene match: 3. The CDR3 nucleotides are TGCGCCAGCAGTGCCGGACAGGTCTACAATGAGCAGTTCTTC. This sequence encodes CASSAGQVYNEQFF.

The chain joins TRBV4-1 to TRBJ2-5; 12 nucleotides match TRBD1. Germline V gene sequence: CDR1 MGHRA, CDR2 YSYEKL. The CDR3 length is 16 residues. J lost 5 bases, V lost 5 bases, and 9 bases had no gene match. The CDR3 here is CASSSSGTGGLETQYF. Here the CDR3 DNA reads TGCGCCAGCAGCTCATCCGGGACAGGGGGCTTGGAGACCCAGTACTTC.

The chain uses TRBV5-4 and TRBJ1-2; 9 bases match TRBD1. The CDR3 is 14 amino acids. Germline V CDR1 and CDR2: SGHNT, YYREEE (reference sequence). Trimming cost V 4 bases and J 4 bases; bases outside gene matches: 5. The DNA for the CDR3 is TGTGCCAGCAGCCCAGCGGACAGGGGCTATGGCTACACCTTC. Protein product: CASSPADRGYGYTF. The variable domain in full, with the rest retrieved from reference TRBV5-4 and TRBJ1-2, is ETGVTQSPTHLIKTRGQQVTLRCSSQSGHNTVSWYQQALGQGPQFIFQYYREEENGRGNFPPRFSGLQFPNYSSELNVNALELDDSALYLCASSPADRGYGYTFGSGTRLTVV.